A single sample gave rise to the 31 T cell receptor beta chains below, sequenced in a study of control samples from healthy donors and cancer patients. Sequencing was performed with immunoSEQ multiplex PCR; in TCRdb, only in-frame clones are kept and a portion is missing. The data contain over 110,000 clones, roughly 92% of them singletons. The sample was blood. Receptors were obtained from a man aged 25 to 40 in good health.

The chain combines TRBV3-1 (or the pseudogene TRBV3-2) with TRBJ1-6; D uncertain. Trimming cost V 4 bases and J 9 bases, with 13 bases left between them. The CDR3 covers 14 residues. Germline V CDR1 and CDR2: LGHDT, YNNKEL (reference sequence). CDR3 DNA sequence: TGTGCCAGCAGCCCTAAGTCGGCAACTTCACCCCTCCACTTT. It codes for CASSPKSATSPLHF.

The chain uses TRBV28 and TRBJ2-1; D gene ambiguous. The V gene lost 5 bases and the J gene lost 8 bases, with 7 bases spanning the gap. The CDR3 runs 11 residues. Looked up from germline, CDR1 is MDHEN and CDR2 is SYDVKM. The CDR3 nucleotides are TGTGCCAGCAGTGCTGTTTATGAGCAGTTCTTC. Protein: CASSAVYEQFF.

The chain has TRBV11-2 and TRBJ2-7; 9 positions match TRBD2. The germline V gene encodes CDR1 SGHAT and CDR2 FQNNGV. V lost 0 bases to trimming and J lost 0 bases; unmatched junction nucleotides: 12. There are 19 residues in the CDR3. CDR3: CASSLDRWLRTSDSYEQYF. CDR3 nucleotides: TGTGCCAGCAGCTTAGATCGGTGGCTGAGGACTAGCGACTCCTACGAGCAGTACTTC.

This clone occurred once. The rearrangement uses TRBV28 and TRBJ1-5, with TRBD1 as a possible D gene (5 bases). The CDR3 contains 16 residues. In germline, CDR1 is MDHEN, CDR2 SYDVKM. V was trimmed by 8 bases and J by 3 bases, leaving 20 bases between them. The CDR3: CASLSYSGGNNQPQHF. CDR3 nucleotides: TGTGCCAGCCTTTCTTATTCCGGGGGAAACAATCAGCCCCAGCATTTT.

The chain recombines TRBV10-3 with TRBJ2-7; 7 positions match TRBD1. The CDR3 runs to 13 residues. The ends lost 3 bases at V and 4 bases at J; junction bases unmatched: 3. Germline lookup yields CDR1 ENHRY and CDR2 SYGVKD. DNA for the CDR3: TGTGCCATCAGTGACAGGGGGATATACGAGCAGTACTTC. Translated, it gives CAISDRGIYEQYF.

V gene TRBV7-9 combines with J gene TRBJ1-1; D unresolved. V dropped 9 bases and J dropped 2 bases, with 13 bases sitting between them. The V gene's germline CDR1 is SEHNR and CDR2 FQNEAQ (reference sequence). CDR3 size: 13 residues. The CDR3 coding sequence is TGTGCCAGTTACAGTCCAGATAACACTGAAGCTTTCTTT. Translated, it gives CASYSPDNTEAFF.

The V gene is TRBV29-1, the J gene TRBJ2-3; D is undetermined. V lost 4 bases and J 6 bases, leaving 11 bases between the germline ends. Germline V gene data show CDR1 as SQVTM and CDR2 as ANQGSEA. CDR3 length equals 12 residues. Written as DNA, the CDR3 is TGCAGCGTTGGCCCTTCCGTGGATACGCAGTATTTT. It encodes CSVGPSVDTQYF.

This clone was counted a single time. This sequence joins TRBV9 and TRBJ2-1; 10 bases match TRBD2. The length of the CDR3 is 16 residues. The germline V gene has CDR1 SGDLS and CDR2 YYNGEE. Germline trimming cut 4 bases from V and 3 bases from J; bases unmatched to any gene: 7. CDR3 coding DNA: TGTGCCAGCAGCCAAGGACTAGCGGCTTACTACAATGAGCAGTTCTTC. Its translation: CASSQGLAAYYNEQFF.

The chain combines TRBV27 with TRBJ1-1, with D unclear. Germline V gene data show CDR1 as MNHEY and CDR2 as SMNVEV (reference sequence). This CDR3 is 15 amino acids long. Trimming stripped 1 base from V and 4 bases from J, with 13 bases between. CDR3 loop: CASSLYSGRGTEAFF. In nucleotides, the CDR3 is TGTGCCAGCAGTTTATACTCGGGTCGGGGCACTGAAGCTTTCTTT.

The chain combines TRBV14 with TRBJ1-6; no firm D call. V lost 10 bases and J lost 10, with 17 bases in between. CDR3 length: 13 residues. The V gene's germline CDR1 is SGHDN and CDR2 FVKESK. CDR3 sequence: CATSSGGRSPLHF. CDR3 DNA sequence: TGTGCCACTTCGTCGGGTGGAAGGTCACCCCTCCACTTT.

The J gene is TRBJ2-7, the V gene TRBV14, with D tentatively TRBD2 (5 bases). This CDR3 has 14 residues. V lost 2 bases and J lost 5, with 13 bases in between. Looked up from germline, CDR1 is SGHDN and CDR2 is FVKESK. The CDR3 here is CASSQLLGGHEQYF. The CDR3 nucleotides are TGTGCCAGCAGCCAATTATTAGGAGGCCACGAGCAGTACTTC.

The chain has TRBV19 and TRBJ2-1; 12 positions match TRBD2. The ends lost 5 bases at V and 0 bases at J; junction bases unmatched: 8. The CDR3 covers 18 residues. CDR1 and CDR2 (germline): LNHDA, SQIVND (reference sequence). The CDR3 DNA sequence: TGTGCCAGTAGTTTAGGGACTAGCGGGCCGAGCTCCTACAATGAGCAGTTCTTC. This translates into CASSLGTSGPSSYNEQFF.

The chain couples TRBV7-9 to TRBJ1-2; D unclear. The germline V and J ends were trimmed by 2 bases and 4 bases, with 26 bases remaining between them. The germline gives CDR1 SEHNR, CDR2 FQNEAQ (reference sequence). The CDR3 sequence is 19 residues long. In nucleotides, the CDR3 is TGTGCCAGCAGCTTACAGTTGGGCGGGTTGGGGTTCGGGAGCTATGGCTACACCTTC. Encoded protein: CASSLQLGGLGFGSYGYTF.

Only one count was recorded for this clone. The chain joins TRBV10-3 to TRBJ1-5, with a possible D match to TRBD1 (6 bases). Germline CDR1 and CDR2: ENHRY and SYGVKD. Trimming took 2 bases from V and 4 from J, leaving 12 bases between them. The CDR3 totals 15 residues. CDR3 in DNA: TGTGCCATCAGTGAGCATGGACAGTATAATCAGCCCCAGCATTTT. Protein sequence: CAISEHGQYNQPQHF.

This chain links TRBV11-3 with TRBJ2-1; D is possibly TRBD2 (6 bases). V dropped 5 bases and J dropped 2 bases, with 10 bases sitting between them. This CDR3 spans 14 amino acids. Germline CDR1 is SGHNT and CDR2 is YENEEA. The CDR3 sequence is CASSEGTAYNEQFF. For the CDR3, the DNA is TGTGCCAGCAGCGAAGGGACTGCCTACAATGAGCAGTTCTTC.

The V and J genes are TRBV9 and TRBJ1-4; TRBD1 aligns across 7 bases. The CDR3 sequence is 15 residues long. Trimming at V came to 4 bases and at J to 8 bases, leaving 11 bases not matched to a gene. The germline CDR1 and CDR2 sequences are SGDLS and YYNGEE. CDR3 in DNA: TGTGCCAGCAGCACGGGTGACAGGGTTGAGGAAAAACTGTTTTTT. Protein: CASSTGDRVEEKLFF.

V usage is TRBV3-1 (or the pseudogene TRBV3-2) and J usage is TRBJ2-2; no reliable D call. Germline values: CDR1 LGHDT, CDR2 YNNKEL (reference sequence). The ends were cut back, 0 bases at V and 7 bases at J, with 12 bases in the middle. CDR3 length: 15 residues. Here the CDR3 DNA reads TGTGCCAGCAGCCAAGATCTTGCCAGGAGCGGGGAGCTGTTTTTT. It translates to CASSQDLARSGELFF.

The chain uses TRBV28 and TRBJ2-4; 10 nucleotides line up with TRBD2. The CDR3 totals 17 residues. The germline V gene encodes CDR1 MDHEN and CDR2 SYDVKM. Losses at the gene ends were 11 bases for V and 0 bases for J; bases not matched to a gene: 13. This CDR3 reads CASQAAGGDIAKNIQYF. In DNA form, the CDR3 reads TGTGCCTCCCAGGCAGCGGGAGGGGATATAGCCAAAAACATTCAGTACTTC.

V is TRBV27 and J is TRBJ2-2; weak D call: TRBD1 (5 bases). The germline gives CDR1 MNHEY, CDR2 SMNVEV (reference sequence). V lost 3 bases and J lost 6, with 14 bases in between. This CDR3 is built from 15 residues. Here the CDR3 reads CASSFGVGLAGELFF. The DNA for the CDR3 is TGTGCCAGCAGTTTTGGGGTGGGGCTCGCCGGGGAGCTGTTTTTT.

V and J are TRBV7-2 and TRBJ2-7; 10 bases align to TRBD1. V lost 6 bases, J lost 4 bases, and 6 bases stayed unmatched. This CDR3 has 14 amino acids. Germline CDR1 SGHTA, CDR2 FQGNSA. The CDR3: CASRPGTGVYEQYF. CDR3 coding DNA: TGTGCCAGCAGACCCGGGACAGGGGTTTACGAGCAGTACTTC. The full variable domain, in which reference TRBV7-2 and TRBJ2-7 provide the parts outside the CDR3, is GAGVSQSPSNKVTEKGKDVELRCDPISGHTALYWYRQSLGQGLEFLIYFQGNSAPDKSGLPSDRFSAERTGGSVSTLTIQRTQQEDSAVYLCASRPGTGVYEQYFGPGTRLTVT.

V is TRBV6-4 and J is TRBJ2-2, with 7 bases matching TRBD1. Losses at the gene ends were 0 bases for V and 3 bases for J; bases not matched to a gene: 1. The CDR3 contains 15 residues. Germline CDR1 reads MRHNA; CDR2 reads SNTAGT. The CDR3 sequence is CASSDSGTDTGELFF. The CDR3 DNA is TGTGCCAGCAGTGACTCGGGGACAGACACCGGGGAGCTGTTTTTT.

This clone occurred once. The V gene is TRBV27, the J gene TRBJ1-6; possibly TRBD1 for D (6 bases). Trimming took 5 bases from V and 4 from J, leaving 12 bases between them. The germline CDR1 and CDR2 sequences are MNHEY and SMNVEV (reference sequence). The CDR3 has 15 residues. CDR3: CASSPRQAYNSPLHF. DNA of the CDR3: TGTGCCAGCAGTCCAAGACAGGCTTATAATTCACCCCTCCACTTT.

The chain employs TRBV4-2 and TRBJ2-5; 10 bases map to TRBD2. The CDR3 runs to 16 residues. Looked up from germline, CDR1 is LGHNA and CDR2 is YNFKEQ. V dropped 0 bases and J dropped 5; count of bases not matched to a gene: 6. Written as DNA, the CDR3 is TGTGCCAGCAGCCAAGATAGAGCGGGAGGGGCGGAGACCCAGTACTTC. Amino acids: CASSQDRAGGAETQYF.

J is TRBJ2-1 and V is TRBV28, with TRBD2 as a possible D gene (6 bases). V lost 3 bases, J lost 7 bases, and 16 bases lay in between. The CDR3 has 15 residues. Germline V gene sequence: CDR1 MDHEN, CDR2 SYDVKM. The CDR3 region is CASSFVTGAGNEQFF. Written as DNA, the CDR3 is TGTGCCAGCAGTTTCGTAACGGGAGCGGGTAATGAGCAGTTCTTC.

V is TRBV6-6 and J is TRBJ1-5, with D possibly TRBD1 on 5 matching bases. Trimming cost V 6 bases and J 4 bases, with 16 bases left between them. Per the germline V gene, CDR1 is MNHNY and CDR2 is SVGAGI (reference sequence). CDR3 length: 15 amino acids. DNA for the CDR3: TGTGCCAGCAGGTGGAGTTCGGGGGGGAATCAGCCCCAGCATTTT. It encodes CASRWSSGGNQPQHF.

V usage is TRBV19 and J usage is TRBJ2-3; TRBD1 aligns across 7 bases. The CDR3 is 15 residues long. The germline V gene encodes CDR1 LNHDA and CDR2 SQIVND (reference sequence). V lost 1 base and J lost 3; bases outside the gene matches: 4. The CDR3 nucleotides read TGTGCCAGTAGTATAGGGCAGGGGGTTACAGATACGCAGTATTTT. Residues: CASSIGQGVTDTQYF. Using reference TRBV19 and TRBJ2-3 for the parts outside the CDR3, the full variable domain is DGGITQSPKYLFRKEGQNVTLSCEQNLNHDAMYWYRQDPGQGLRLIYYSQIVNDFQKGDIAEGYSVSREKKESFPLTVTSAQKNPTAFYLCASSIGQGVTDTQYFGPGTRLTVL.

The chain couples TRBV27 to TRBJ1-1, with 8 bases fitting TRBD1. Germline lookup yields CDR1 MNHEY and CDR2 SMNVEV (reference sequence). The V segment lost 4 bases and the J segment 11 bases; nucleotides outside the gene matches: 12. The CDR3 is made up of 14 amino acids. CDR3 coding DNA: TGTGCCAGCAGTTCGGGACAGGCCGCTAAGGGGGCTTTCTTT. The encoded protein is CASSSGQAAKGAFF.

The J gene is TRBJ2-1, the V gene TRBV28; 13 bases match TRBD2. Germline V gene sequence: CDR1 MDHEN, CDR2 SYDVKM. The V gene end was trimmed by 2 bases and the J gene end by 10 bases; junction bases not matched to a gene: 2. The CDR3 loop spans 14 amino acids. For the CDR3, the DNA is TGTGCCAGCAGTTTAAGGACTAGCGGGAGCGAGCAGTTCTTC. Translation: CASSLRTSGSEQFF.

The genes are TRBV6-2 or TRBV6-3 and TRBJ2-7; weak D call: TRBD1 (6 bases). The V end was cut by 2 bases, the J end by 3 bases, with 14 bases between. The CDR3 runs to 15 residues. Germline-derived CDR1 and CDR2 are MNHEY and SVGEGT. The CDR3 spells CASSYSSGESYEQYF. The CDR3 region has the DNA TGTGCCAGCAGTTACAGCTCAGGGGAAAGCTACGAGCAGTACTTC.

The chain is built from TRBV21-1 and TRBJ2-2. TRBV21-1 is given as a pseudogene. CDR3 length equals 19 residues. The CDR3 DNA follows: TGTGCCAGCCGCAAGACCTCGGGGGGGCAGGGGGCCAGGGCCGGGGAGCTGTTTTTT. The encoded protein is CASRKTSGGQGARAGELFF.

The rearrangement joins TRBV19 to TRBJ1-5; a weak D match, TRBD1 (6 bases). The CDR3 runs to 15 residues. CDR1 is LNHDA and CDR2 is SQIVND in the germline V gene (reference sequence). Trimming shortened V by 5 bases and J by 7 bases, and 18 bases separated the two germline ends. CDR3 DNA: TGTGCCAGTAGTTTGGGCAGGGGTATAGGACAGCCCCAGCATTTT. It is translated as CASSLGRGIGQPQHF.